The rows below give T cell receptor beta chains drawn from one sample of a study of PD-L1 blockade in urothelial cancer. The table came from immunoSEQ multiplex PCR; TCRdb's copy has only in-frame clones and leaves some out. The sample has roughly 45,000 clones; 80% to 90% are singletons. This sample comprised PBMCs, obtained around atezolizumab (anti-PD-L1) treatment. These receptors originate from a man between 65 and 85 years old with urothelial cancer. Each CDR3 is given with its conserved first and last residue. A D gene is named only where the DNA matches it firmly. Not all rows give a size; the values are once, few, many and, for expanded clones, a class.

CDR3 protein,CDR3 DNA,clone size,D gene,V gene,J gene
CASRGAPPYNEQFF,TGTGCCAGCAGAGGAGCCCCGCCCTACAATGAGCAGTTCTTC,.,.,TRBV7-9,TRBJ2-1
CATSPGTGHSGNTIYF,TGTGCCACCAGTCCAGGGACAGGGCACAGTGGAAACACCATATATTTT,.,TRBD1,TRBV15,TRBJ1-3
CASSPLESHNIQYF,TGTGCCAGCTCACCCCTGGAGAGTCACAACATTCAGTACTTC,.,.,TRBV18,TRBJ2-4
CASSIPLNEKLFF,TGTGCCAGTAGTATCCCATTGAATGAAAAACTGTTTTTT,medium-sized,.,TRBV19,TRBJ1-4
CAWSKQGARDYGYTF,TGTGCCTGGAGCAAACAGGGGGCGCGAGACTATGGCTACACCTTC,.,TRBD1,TRBV30,TRBJ1-2
CASSLVGGRVTDTQYF,TGTGCCAGCAGCTTAGTAGGCGGGAGGGTCACAGATACGCAGTATTTT,.,TRBD2,TRBV7-9,TRBJ2-3
CASTGQGRHTIYF,TGTGCCAGCACCGGACAGGGGAGGCACACCATATATTTT,.,TRBD1,TRBV28,TRBJ1-3
CASSLASGSTGELFF,TGCGCCAGCAGCTTGGCTAGCGGGAGTACCGGGGAGCTGTTTTTT,.,TRBD2,TRBV5-1,TRBJ2-2
CASSDAVEGPYEQYF,TGCGCCAGCAGTGACGCCGTGGAGGGCCCCTACGAGCAGTACTTC,.,.,TRBV10-1,TRBJ2-7
CASSLVSGGTPYF,TGTGCCAGCAGCTTAGTCTCGGGGGGGACACCGTACTTC,.,TRBD2,TRBV7-8,TRBJ2-7
CASSLSDRDQPQHF,TGTGCCAGCAGTTTATCGGACAGGGATCAGCCCCAGCATTTT,once,TRBD1,TRBV27,TRBJ1-5
CAWSGIGQANTEAFF,TGTGCCTGGAGCGGTATTGGGCAGGCAAACACTGAAGCTTTCTTT,.,.,TRBV30,TRBJ1-1
CASSFPGRPTEAFF,TGTGCCAGCAGTTTCCCAGGGAGGCCCACTGAAGCTTTCTTT,.,.,TRBV27,TRBJ1-1
CASSLAGQGAYEQYF,TGTGCCAGCAGCTTAGCGGGACAGGGGGCCTACGAGCAGTACTTC,.,TRBD1,TRBV7-8,TRBJ2-7
CASSSLQSGRYSYEQYF,TGTGCCAGCAGCTCACTCCAAAGCGGGAGGTATTCCTACGAGCAGTACTTC,.,TRBD2,TRBV11-2,TRBJ2-7
CASSSAGGNTGELFF,TGTGCCAGCAGCTCAGCGGGAGGGAACACCGGGGAGCTGTTTTTT,once,TRBD2,TRBV5-8,TRBJ2-2
CASMTGNQPQHF,TGTGCCAGCATGACAGGGAATCAGCCCCAGCATTTT,.,TRBD1,TRBV6-6,TRBJ1-5
CASSPSPSADTQYF,TGTGCCAGCTCACCAAGTCCGTCAGCAGATACGCAGTATTTT,.,.,TRBV18,TRBJ2-3
CASSLEGQYLLAAGNEQFF,TGCGCCAGCAGCTTGGAGGGACAGTACCTCTTAGCGGCAGGCAATGAGCAGTTCTTC,.,.,TRBV5-1,TRBJ2-1
CASSVEIEGTEAFF,TGTGCCAGTAGTGTCGAGATTGAGGGCACTGAAGCTTTCTTT,.,.,TRBV19,TRBJ1-1
CASSLSRGPHPPEAFF,TGTGCCAGCAGTTTGAGCAGGGGACCTCATCCCCCTGAAGCTTTCTTT,few,.,TRBV27,TRBJ1-1
CASSLSTGVGETQYF,TGCGCCAGCAGCTTAAGTACGGGAGTCGGGGAGACCCAGTACTTC,.,.,TRBV5-1,TRBJ2-5
CASSAASGSGTDTQYF,TGTGCCAGCAGTGCCGCCAGCGGGAGTGGCACAGATACGCAGTATTTT,many,TRBD2,TRBV6-6,TRBJ2-3
CASSLGQGPGYTF,TGTGCCAGCAGCTTGGGACAGGGTCCTGGCTACACCTTC,.,TRBD1,TRBV7-9,TRBJ1-2
CASSQYTGGGDEQYF,TGTGCCAGCAGCCAATACACAGGGGGTGGAGACGAGCAGTACTTC,.,TRBD1,TRBV4-2,TRBJ2-7
CSGESNEQFF,TGCAGCGGTGAGAGTAATGAGCAGTTCTTC,.,.,TRBV29-1,TRBJ2-1
CASSIDPVDYTGELFF,TGTGCCAGTAGTATAGATCCTGTTGACTACACCGGGGAGCTGTTTTTT,.,.,TRBV19,TRBJ2-2
CASSLGTSGRYEQFF,TGCGCCAGCAGCTTGGGGACTAGCGGGAGATATGAGCAGTTCTTC,.,TRBD2,TRBV5-1,TRBJ2-1
CAIRPDRGRLEQFF,TGTGCCATCAGGCCCGACAGGGGGCGGCTTGAGCAGTTCTTC,.,TRBD1,TRBV10-3,TRBJ2-1
CASSRLIPTGIQPQHF,TGTGCCAGCAGTAGATTGATCCCTACAGGGATTCAGCCCCAGCATTTT,few,.,TRBV27,TRBJ1-5
CASHSLAYNEQFF,TGTGCCAGCCATAGTTTAGCGTACAATGAGCAGTTCTTC,once,.,TRBV6-1,TRBJ2-1
CASSPLSYEQYF,TGCGCCAGCAGCCCCCTCTCCTACGAGCAGTACTTC,.,.,TRBV5-1,TRBJ2-7
CASILGQGRTEAFF,TGTGCCAGCATTCTCGGACAGGGGAGGACTGAAGCTTTCTTT,few,TRBD1,TRBV2,TRBJ1-1
CASSYGTSGRGTGTGELFF,TGTGCCAGCAGCTACGGGACTAGCGGGAGAGGAACGGGCACCGGGGAGCTGTTTTTT,.,TRBD2,TRBV7-9,TRBJ2-2
CASSLPPGGARGYTF,TGTGCCAGCAGCTTGCCACCTGGGGGGGCGCGGGGCTACACCTTC,few,.,TRBV5-4,TRBJ1-2
CASSSLSRADTQYF,TGCGCCAGCAGCTCCCTTAGTCGGGCAGATACGCAGTATTTT,.,.,TRBV5-1,TRBJ2-3